The TCR beta chain under discussion was sequenced for a study of human T cells and chemical hapten exposure (dated by TCRdb to the early 2020s). In the study overall: For sensitization, 2% DPC in acetone was applied to an approximately 2 cm by approximately 2 cm area of upper inner arm skin. Throughout the study period of roughly 24 weeks, patients also received therapeutic DPC doses to the scalp every week. Patch testing was done on the upper back using Finn chambers containing 0.01% DPC, and results were scored after 6 days according to International Contact Dermatitis Research Group standards. Alopecia areata with under or over 50% scalp involvement, alopecia totalis and alopecia universalis were represented in the patient cohort, which was mostly female. Libraries were pooled for sequencing, and per-sample TCR yields varied mainly because of small differences in library volumes within the pool. The study tracked peripheral blood TCR repertoire changes in vivo during primary and secondary sensitization to the hapten diphenylcyclopropenone (DPC) in alopecia patients. Blood was sampled from patients pre-sensitization (week 0) and at 2, 6 and about 24 weeks after DPC sensitization. For TCR sequencing, blood came from 25 to 35 alopecia patients at anywhere from one to four time points (pre-sensitization, 2, 6 and 24 weeks).

From a lookup of the germline V gene (reference sequence), CDR1 and CDR2 are DFQATT and SNEGSKA. Counted from cysteine to phenylalanine, this CDR3 has 17 amino acids. Of the read, only the CDR3 DNA is kept; its 51 bases are in frame from base 1. V is cut back by 5 bases and J by 5 bases, with 17 bases in the junction unmatched. Sample time point, as interpreted from the label and publication: patch test 3, about 24 weeks after DPC sensitization. The treatment or condition label of this sample denotes: therapeutic diphenylcyclopropenone sensitization with weekly scalp DPC. Blood at each patch-test visit was drawn before the patch test was applied. Eligible patients were aged 18 to 70, diagnosed with alopecia, deemed suitable for DPC therapy, and excluded if pregnant. Total RNA was isolated from unfractionated whole blood collected in Tempus Blood RNA tubes. What the study reported, not specific to this receptor: Because every patient had alopecia, a presumed autoimmune disease, the patients' immune response might differ from that of healthy individuals. DPC sensitization did not change how many TCRs were above 1 in 1000 frequency, and no evidence was found of alterations in global repertoire structure. Expanded TCRs formed significantly more large CDR3 similarity clusters than pre-sensitization or healthy control sets, consistent with antigen-driven responses. A positive correlation was found between the number of PT1 expanded TCRs and patch test score, with significance reached at thresholds 8, 16 and 32 but not 4. Repeated subsampling changed both the strength of the expansion versus patch-test correlation and the threshold at which the correlation became significant.

Details on this clonotype: Which antigen it targets is not known. No base quality information exists; no much larger clone differs at one position.

Libraries came from RACE. The run used a NextSeq 500. During library preparation, unique molecular identifiers were attached to individual cDNA molecules so that TCRs could be counted in a quantitative, reproducible way. For every blood RNA sample, sequencing covered both the TCR alpha and TCR beta chains. The original methods were these. A median of roughly 99,000 TCRs per sample was observed, with a range of about 20,000 to 750,000. The Decombinator software suite was used to annotate the V, J and CDR3 of the TCR reads. To make PS versus PT1 abundance plots, every sample was subsampled to the same number of TCRs (28,000). TCRs were defined as expanded if absent before sensitization and observed at least eight times at the 2-week time point. TCRdb reran the public reads through fastp at Q25 and MiXCR, keeping productive beta chains. Rows matching on CDR3 protein sequence are summarized as one entry with the most common DNA and genes. The V and J calls reflect TCRdb's pipeline rather than the authors' work. For this sample the table gives 100,000 to 120,000 distinct CDR3 sequences, of which 30% to 35% were detected only once. The ten largest clones capture about 2.7% of the sample.

The receptor was isolated from a man between 35 and 55 years old with alopecia areata. Some clones in this sample may be carry-over from other donors' samples. The input for sequencing was whole blood, taken in connection with sensitization to the hapten diphenylcyclopropenone (DPC). The chain couples TRBV20-1 to TRBJ2-4, with TRBD1 identical over 8 junction bases. The CDR3 protein is CSARSGQGFPGQNIQYF. In nucleotides, the sequence is TGCAGTGCTCGTTCCGGACAGGGATTCCCTGGGCAAAACATTCAGTACTTC.